Listed here are 13 T cell receptor beta chains from one sample, sequenced in a study of T cell responses to AZD1222 COVID-19 vaccine. The protocol was immunoSEQ multiplex PCR, while the TCRdb copy is restricted to in-frame clones and leaves out a portion. The sample yields roughly 110,000 clones, around nine tenths seen once. The sample consisted of peripheral blood, taken 28 days after the second AZD1222 dose. All receptors derive from an adult who received the AZD1222 COVID-19 vaccine.

The chain carries TRBV30 and TRBJ2-1, with 10 nucleotides matching TRBD2. J gave up 7 bases and V 7 bases, and 7 bases lay outside the gene matches. The CDR3 runs 13 residues. Germline V CDR1 and CDR2: GTSNPN, SVGIG (reference sequence). The CDR3 loop is CAFQREGPNEQFF. Here the CDR3 DNA reads TGTGCCTTCCAGCGGGAGGGCCCAAATGAGCAGTTCTTC.

The chain couples TRBV9 to TRBJ2-6; D unclear. Germline V gives CDR1 SGDLS, CDR2 YYNGEE. The CDR3 covers 14 residues. V was clipped by 0 bases and J by 4 bases, with 5 bases between them. CDR3 in amino acids: CASSVGSGANVLTF. CDR3 sequence (DNA): TGTGCCAGCAGCGTAGGTTCCGGGGCCAACGTCCTGACTTTC.

The chain couples TRBV28 to TRBJ1-2; 8 bases line up with TRBD1. From germline, CDR1 is MDHEN and CDR2 SYDVKM. V trimming: 9 bases; J trimming: 7 bases; junction bases outside the gene matches: 10. The length of the CDR3 is 13 residues. The CDR3 region has the DNA TGTGCCAGTCAGGCCGGGACAGGTACTGGCTACACCTTC. Its translation: CASQAGTGTGYTF.

The rearrangement uses TRBV5-6 and TRBJ2-1; TRBD2 matches at 12 bases. V lost 5 bases, J lost 5 bases, and 5 bases stayed unmatched. The CDR3 contains 15 residues. The germline CDR1 and CDR2 sequences are SGHDT and YYEEEE. Here the CDR3 DNA reads TGTGCCAGCAGGCGACTAGCGGGAGACCACAATGAGCAGTTCTTC. As protein: CASRRLAGDHNEQFF.

This clone came up once. The chain carries TRBV11-2 and TRBJ1-2; D perhaps matches TRBD1 (6 bases). The CDR3 extends over 15 amino acids. Germline V gene sequence: CDR1 SGHAT, CDR2 FQNNGV. Trimming removed 4 bases from V and 4 bases from J, with 16 bases in between. The CDR3 is CASSSEWDISYGYTF. The CDR3 coding sequence is TGTGCCAGCAGCTCGGAATGGGACATCAGCTATGGCTACACCTTC.

This chain's CDR3 is CASNNGGNQPQHF. CDR3 DNA: TGTGCCAGCAACAACGGGGGTAATCAGCCCCAGCATTTT. The chain links TRBV11-2 to TRBJ1-5; D is possibly TRBD1 (5 bases). Germline CDR1 reads SGHAT; CDR2 reads FQNNGV. The CDR3 runs 13 residues. Trimming left V 7 bases short and J 4 bases short, with 11 bases between.

The chain links TRBV27 to TRBJ1-1; D gene uncertain. The ends were cut back, 5 bases at V and 4 bases at J, with 14 bases in the middle. The CDR3 totals 14 residues. The germline V gene has CDR1 MNHEY and CDR2 SMNVEV (reference sequence). In DNA, the CDR3 is TGTGCCAGCAGTCAGCCCAGAGTGGGCACTGAAGCTTTCTTT. Translation gives CASSQPRVGTEAFF.

The chain employs TRBV19 and TRBJ1-3; D remains ambiguous. The germline V and J ends were trimmed by 5 bases and 2 bases, with 13 bases remaining between them. Germline lookup yields CDR1 LNHDA and CDR2 SQIVND (reference sequence). CDR3 size: 15 residues. This chain's CDR3 is CASSPAQGTGNTIYF. The CDR3 DNA follows: TGTGCCAGTAGTCCTGCCCAAGGGACTGGAAACACCATATATTTT. Using reference TRBV19 and TRBJ1-3 for the parts outside the CDR3, the full variable domain is DGGITQSPKYLFRKEGQNVTLSCEQNLNHDAMYWYRQDPGQGLRLIYYSQIVNDFQKGDIAEGYSVSREKKESFPLTVTSAQKNPTAFYLCASSPAQGTGNTIYFGEGSWLTVV.

V gene TRBV27 combines with J gene TRBJ1-5; no firm D call. The germline V gene has CDR1 MNHEY and CDR2 SMNVEV (reference sequence). Trimming pared 4 bases from V and 1 base from J, leaving 8 bases between. The CDR3 is made up of 14 amino acids. For the CDR3, the DNA is TGTGCCAGCAGTTCTACCGGGAGCAATCAGCCCCAGCATTTT. As protein: CASSSTGSNQPQHF.

V gene TRBV21-1 combines with J gene TRBJ1-1; the listed D gene, TRBD1, was not tested against the DNA. TRBV21-1 has pseudogene status. CDR3 length equals 15 residues. Written as DNA, the CDR3 is TGTGCCAGCAGCTATACGACAGGGATAAACACTGAAGCTTTCTTT. Its translation is CASSYTTGINTEAFF.

This chain connects TRBV27 to TRBJ2-1; possibly TRBD2 for D (6 bases). CDR3 length equals 14 residues. Germline CDR1 reads MNHEY; CDR2 reads SMNVEV (reference sequence). Trimming removed 7 bases at V and 4 bases at J, with 14 bases between. The CDR3 loop is CASKREVGYNEQFF. The CDR3 DNA follows: TGTGCCAGCAAGAGGGAGGTGGGGTACAATGAGCAGTTCTTC.

The chain couples TRBV6-1 to TRBJ1-2; possible D gene TRBD1, 6 bases. Trimming took off 0 bases at V and 5 bases at J, with 16 bases between the two ends. CDR1 is MNHNS, CDR2 SASEGT, per germline. There are 16 residues in the CDR3. The CDR3 bases are TGTGCCAGCAGTGAAGCCACGGGACAACTAATGTATGGCTACACCTTC. Translating it yields CASSEATGQLMYGYTF.

The chain couples TRBV11-2 to TRBJ2-3, with 8 nucleotides matching TRBD2. V was pared by 5 bases and J by 0 bases, with 10 bases of the junction left unmatched. Germline lookup yields CDR1 SGHAT and CDR2 FQNNGV. This CDR3 contains 17 residues. The CDR3 protein is CASSRLVGGRSTDTQYF. CDR3 DNA sequence: TGTGCCAGCAGCCGCCTGGTCGGCGGGAGGAGCACAGATACGCAGTATTTT.